A single count supports the clone carrying this T cell receptor beta chain. Its specificity is unknown. The junction and the germline gene differ at one end; a read error may be behind it. Germline V gene data show CDR1 as WSHSY and CDR2 as SAAADI. The CDR3 runs to 14 residues. The sample belongs to a study of tumor and adjacent non-tumor tissue in lung cancer. Study observations and caveats: Tumor repertoires had a smaller top 100 clone share than normal lung.

TCRbeta libraries were built with three rounds of nested PCR, modified from ARM-PCR. TCRdb passed the multiplex PCR reads through MiXCR, listing each CDR3 protein once. The sample records 70,000 or so distinct CDR3 sequences, 50% to 60% being singletons. RNA was extracted from bulk tissue without any cell sorting. The sequence derives from a man aged 45-65 years with non-small cell lung cancer. The rearrangement uses TRBV10-2 and TRBJ1-5; tentative D call: TRBD1 (5 bases). The sample was lung tumor tissue. The CDR3 is CVSSESGANKPQHF. CDR3 DNA sequence: TGCGTCAGCAGTGAGAGCGGGGCCAATAAGCCCCAGCATTTT.